This entry lists 6 T cell receptor beta chains sequenced from one sample in a study of control samples from healthy donors and cancer patients. Only in-frame clones appear in the TCRdb table, and some are missing; sequencing was by immunoSEQ multiplex PCR. The sample holds around 180,000 clones, around 88% seen once. Sequencing used blood. The receptor set was obtained from a young woman in good health.

The gene calls are TRBV11-2 and TRBJ2-3; D not resolved. This CDR3 has 12 amino acids. The germline V gene encodes CDR1 SGHAT and CDR2 FQNNGV. The ends were cut back, 5 bases at V and 4 bases at J, with 7 bases in the middle. The CDR3 sequence is CASSPRSDTQYF. The CDR3, as DNA: TGTGCCAGCAGCCCCCGCTCAGATACGCAGTATTTT.

The V call is TRBV4-2, the J call TRBJ2-1; no clear D gene. This CDR3 contains 14 residues. Trimming left V 8 bases short and J 3 bases short, with 14 bases between. CDR1 LGHNA and CDR2 YNFKEQ come from the germline V gene. CDR3 sequence reads: CASRPPGDYNEQFF. The CDR3 DNA follows: TGTGCCAGCCGCCCGCCCGGCGACTACAATGAGCAGTTCTTC.

The chain recombines TRBV2 with TRBJ2-7; D remains unclear. Germline CDR1 and CDR2: SNHLY and FYNNEI. V gave up 8 bases and J gave up 7 bases, with 12 bases separating them. The CDR3 consists of 11 residues. The CDR3 sequence: CASFRIEEQYV. The CDR3 region has the DNA TGTGCCAGCTTTCGGATAGAGGAGCAGTACGTC.

A few counts support this clone. This rearrangement joins TRBV3-1 (or the pseudogene TRBV3-2) to TRBJ1-6; 9 bases line up with TRBD1. The CDR3 totals 15 residues. Germline V gives CDR1 LGHDT, CDR2 YNNKEL (reference sequence). J lost 7 bases, V lost 3 bases, and 4 bases had no gene match. CDR3 sequence (DNA): TGTGCCAGCAGCCAGGGACAGGGTGGAAATTCACCCCTCCACTTT. This codes for CASSQGQGGNSPLHF.

The V and J genes are TRBV27 and TRBJ2-1, with 9 positions matching TRBD1. CDR3 length: 16 residues. V gave up 6 bases and J gave up 9 bases; unmatched junction bases: 15. Germline V lookup: CDR1 MNHEY, CDR2 SMNVEV (reference sequence). The CDR3 nucleotides read TGTGCCAGCAGCCGGGACAGGGAACTTTGGGCCCTTGAGCAGTTCTTC. It codes for CASSRDRELWALEQFF.

J is TRBJ2-1 and V is TRBV7-9; D is possibly TRBD2 (5 bases). V lost 4 bases and J 0 bases, leaving 16 bases between the germline ends. The CDR3 sequence is 17 residues long. Germline V gives CDR1 SEHNR, CDR2 FQNEAQ (reference sequence). CDR3: CASSSHGGSSSYNEQFF. The CDR3 DNA reads as TGTGCCAGCAGCTCCCATGGAGGCTCAAGCTCCTACAATGAGCAGTTCTTC.